This passage covers 17 T cell receptor beta chains from one sample sequenced in a study of cytomegalovirus exposure and HLA in healthy donors. PCR primers comprised 60 Vbeta and 13 Jbeta primers. Clones were sequenced by immunoSEQ multiplex PCR, and TCRdb holds only the in-frame ones, with some missing. This table holds fewer than 250,000 clones, more than 60% found once. Material: PBMCs. The receptors were gathered from a young woman in good health and CMV-seropositive.

This clone was seen more than once but under ten times. The chain employs TRBV18 and TRBJ2-3, with 7 nucleotides matching TRBD2. Germline lookup yields CDR1 KGHSH and CDR2 LQKENI. The CDR3 contains 15 residues. J was trimmed by 6 bases and V by 3 bases; bases with no gene match: 9. CDR3 sequence: CASSPSGPWRDTQYF. CDR3 in DNA: TGTGCCAGCTCACCTAGCGGGCCTTGGCGGGATACGCAGTATTTT.

The V and J genes are TRBV7-9 and TRBJ2-3; maybe TRBD1 (5 bases). Per germline, CDR1 SEHNR and CDR2 FQNEAQ (reference sequence). Between the trimmed V and J ends, which lost 3 bases and 4 bases, there was a span of 14 bases. This CDR3 is 15 amino acids long. The CDR3 protein is CASSFPQGFPDTQYF. The CDR3 nucleotides are TGTGCCAGCAGCTTCCCCCAGGGATTTCCAGATACGCAGTATTTT.

The chain has TRBV10-1 and TRBJ1-5; D gene ambiguous. The CDR3 loop spans 12 amino acids. V was clipped by 6 bases and J by 4 bases, with 7 bases between them. CDR1 and CDR2 (germline): WNHNN, SYGVQD (reference sequence). The CDR3 DNA sequence: TGCGCCAGCAGCGACACAAATCAGCCCCAGCATTTT. It encodes CASSDTNQPQHF.

This chain links TRBV2 with TRBJ1-3; D gene unclear. CDR3 length: 13 residues. Germline V gives CDR1 SNHLY, CDR2 FYNNEI. The ends were cut back, 10 bases at V and 1 base at J, with 11 bases in the middle. The CDR3 region is CATAEISGNTIYF. The CDR3 nucleotides read TGTGCCACCGCGGAGATATCTGGAAACACCATATATTTT.

The chain couples TRBV5-4 to TRBJ2-6; 7 positions agree with TRBD1. This CDR3 comprises 15 residues. The V and J ends lost 2 bases and 2 bases, in that order; junction bases with no gene match: 1. CDR1 is SGHNT, CDR2 YYREEE, per germline (reference sequence). In DNA, the CDR3 is TGTGCCAGCAGCTTAGGGGGCCCTGGGGCCAACGTCCTGACTTTC. Amino acid sequence: CASSLGGPGANVLTF.

This chain uses TRBV7-2 with TRBJ2-1; a weak D match, TRBD2 (6 bases). This CDR3 has 16 amino acids. V lost 1 base and J 9 bases, leaving 19 bases between the germline ends. Germline V gene sequence: CDR1 SGHTA, CDR2 FQGNSA. Here the CDR3 reads CASSLVSGARRREQFF. In DNA, the CDR3 is TGTGCCAGCAGCTTAGTCTCGGGAGCCCGTCGGCGTGAGCAGTTCTTC. Using reference TRBV7-2 and TRBJ2-1 for the parts outside the CDR3, the full variable domain is GAGVSQSPSNKVTEKGKDVELRCDPISGHTALYWYRQSLGQGLEFLIYFQGNSAPDKSGLPSDRFSAERTGGSVSTLTIQRTQQEDSAVYLCASSLVSGARRREQFFGPGTRLTVL.

The chain recombines TRBV9 with TRBJ1-5, with D perhaps matching TRBD1 (5 bases). The V end was cut by 2 bases, the J end by 4 bases, with 13 bases between. The CDR3 runs 15 residues. Germline CDR1 reads SGDLS; CDR2 reads YYNGEE. As DNA, the CDR3 is TGTGCCAGCAGCGTTCAAGGACAATTAAATCAGCCCCAGCATTTT. Translating gives CASSVQGQLNQPQHF. The full variable domain, its missing parts supplied by reference TRBV9 and TRBJ1-5, is DSGVTQTPKHLITATGQRVTLRCSPRSGDLSVYWYQQSLDQGLQFLIQYYNGEERAKGNILERFSAQQFPDLHSELNLSSLELGDSALYFCASSVQGQLNQPQHFGDGTRLSIL.

This chain links TRBV5-1 with TRBJ1-1; D is ambiguous. The germline CDR1 and CDR2 sequences are SGHRS and YFSETQ. With 3 bases removed from V and 0 bases from J, the gap between germline ends came to 12 bases. There are 15 residues in the CDR3. The CDR3 is CASSSTNGVNTEAFF. CDR3 nucleotide sequence: TGCGCCAGCAGCTCCACTAACGGGGTGAACACTGAAGCTTTCTTT. The full variable domain, with the rest looked up from reference TRBV5-1 and TRBJ1-1, is KAGVTQTPRYLIKTRGQQVTLSCSPISGHRSVSWYQQTPGQGLQFLFEYFSETQRNKGNFPGRFSGRQFSNSRSEMNVSTLELGDSALYLCASSSTNGVNTEAFFGQGTRLTVV.

This clone was detected a few times. The chain links TRBV5-1 to TRBJ1-1, with 8 bases aligning to TRBD1. The CDR3 is made up of 14 amino acids. V shed 0 bases and J 6 bases; nucleotides not matched to a gene: 4. Germline V lookup: CDR1 SGHRS, CDR2 YFSETQ. CDR3 nucleotide sequence: TGCGCCAGCAGCTTGGACAGGGGGTTCGCTGAAGCTTTCTTT. Its translation: CASSLDRGFAEAFF.

In the case of this clone: In the same sample, other DNA sequences code for this CDR3. The chain recombines TRBV27 with TRBJ2-5; 8 nucleotides match TRBD2. The CDR3 totals 18 residues. Losses at the gene ends were 9 bases for V and 2 bases for J; bases not matched to a gene: 20. Germline CDR1 is MNHEY and CDR2 is SMNVEV (reference sequence). CDR3 sequence: CASSPTRFAGGQQETQYF. Here the CDR3 DNA reads TGTGCCAGTAGTCCGACCCGTTTTGCGGGAGGCCAACAAGAGACCCAGTACTTC.

The gene calls are TRBV18 and TRBJ1-3; 7 nucleotides line up with TRBD1. The germline V gene has CDR1 KGHSH and CDR2 LQKENI. The V and J ends lost 2 bases and 0 bases, in that order; junction bases with no gene match: 4. This CDR3 is 16 amino acids long. The CDR3 spells CASSPTGVSSGNTIYF. In DNA form, the CDR3 reads TGTGCCAGCTCACCAACAGGGGTGTCCTCTGGAAACACCATATATTTT.

The V gene is TRBV5-4, the J gene TRBJ1-4; TRBD1 aligns across 8 bases. The CDR3 has 15 amino acids. The V segment lost 4 bases and the J segment 5 bases; nucleotides outside the gene matches: 7. CDR1 is SGHNT, CDR2 YYREEE, per germline (reference sequence). The CDR3: CASSPSGGGNEKLFF. CDR3 DNA sequence: TGTGCCAGCAGCCCCTCAGGGGGCGGGAATGAAAAACTGTTTTTT. Looking up the rest from reference TRBV5-4 and TRBJ1-4 gives the full variable domain: ETGVTQSPTHLIKTRGQQVTLRCSSQSGHNTVSWYQQALGQGPQFIFQYYREEENGRGNFPPRFSGLQFPNYSSELNVNALELDDSALYLCASSPSGGGNEKLFFGSGTQLSVL.

The chain carries TRBV21-1 and TRBJ1-5; whether TRBD1, the table's D call, matches the DNA was not checked. TRBV21-1 is flagged as a pseudogene. The CDR3 length is 16 residues. Written as DNA, the CDR3 is TGTGCCAGCTGCATAGACAGGGGCGTTGACAATCAGCCCCAGCATTTT. This gives the protein CASCIDRGVDNQPQHF.

The table lists this clone with a few counts. V usage is TRBV6-1 and J usage is TRBJ1-6; 7 bases are a match to TRBD1. V gave up 7 bases and J gave up 8 bases; unmatched junction bases: 5. CDR3 size: 13 residues. Germline values: CDR1 MNHNS, CDR2 SASEGT. The CDR3 here is CASTTGAYSPLHF. DNA for the CDR3: TGTGCCAGCACCACAGGGGCTTATTCACCCCTCCACTTT.

This rearrangement joins TRBV9 to TRBJ2-7, with 8 bases that match TRBD1. After removal of 0 bases from V and 3 bases from J, the junction contained 5 bases not matched to a gene. Germline V gives CDR1 SGDLS, CDR2 YYNGEE. CDR3 length: 15 amino acids. The CDR3 region has the DNA TGTGCCAGCAGCGTAGGAGGGACAGGAAACTACGAGCAGTACTTC. Amino acid sequence: CASSVGGTGNYEQYF.

The genes are TRBV7-3 and TRBJ2-7; 7 nucleotides line up with TRBD1. Germline loops: CDR1 SGHTA, CDR2 FQGTGA. The CDR3 covers 14 residues. The J segment lost 5 bases and the V segment lost 5 bases, leaving 9 bases of the junction unmatched. The CDR3 reads CASSLRQGSNEQYF. CDR3 in DNA: TGTGCCAGCAGCCTCCGACAGGGCAGCAACGAGCAGTACTTC.

The V and J genes are TRBV7-3 and TRBJ2-3; TRBD1 aligns across 9 bases. Germline V gene data show CDR1 as SGHTA and CDR2 as FQGTGA. The CDR3 loop spans 15 amino acids. V lost 5 bases to trimming and J lost 5 bases; unmatched junction nucleotides: 8. The DNA of the CDR3 is TGTGCCAGCAGCACAGGACAGGGGCGGGGAGATACGCAGTATTTT. As protein: CASSTGQGRGDTQYF.